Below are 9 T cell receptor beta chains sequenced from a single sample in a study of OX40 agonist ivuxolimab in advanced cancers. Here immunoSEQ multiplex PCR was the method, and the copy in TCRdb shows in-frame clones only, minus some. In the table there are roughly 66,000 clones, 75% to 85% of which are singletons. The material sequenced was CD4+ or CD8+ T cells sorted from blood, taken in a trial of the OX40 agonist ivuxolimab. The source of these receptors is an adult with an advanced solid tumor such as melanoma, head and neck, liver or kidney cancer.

The CDR3 DNA is TGTGCCAGCAGGCGGCAGGGATTTGGCTACACCTTC. It encodes CASRRQGFGYTF. The V call is TRBV27, the J call TRBJ1-2; weak D call: TRBD1 (5 bases). V lost 6 bases to trimming and J lost 7 bases, with 12 bases between them. The V gene's germline CDR1 is MNHEY and CDR2 SMNVEV (reference sequence). This CDR3 contains 12 residues.

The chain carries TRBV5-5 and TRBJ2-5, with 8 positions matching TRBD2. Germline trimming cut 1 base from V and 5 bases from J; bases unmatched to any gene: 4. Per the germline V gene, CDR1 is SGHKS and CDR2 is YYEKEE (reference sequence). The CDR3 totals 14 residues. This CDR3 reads CASSLRGGQETQYF. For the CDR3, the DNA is TGTGCCAGCAGCTTGCGGGGGGGGCAGGAGACCCAGTACTTC.

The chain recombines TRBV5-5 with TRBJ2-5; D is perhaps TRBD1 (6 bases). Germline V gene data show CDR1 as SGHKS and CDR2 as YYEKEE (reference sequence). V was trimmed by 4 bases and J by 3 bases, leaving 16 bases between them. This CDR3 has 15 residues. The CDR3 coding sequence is TGTGCCAGCAGCAAAGGACCGGGACACGAAGAGACCCAGTACTTC. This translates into CASSKGPGHEETQYF.

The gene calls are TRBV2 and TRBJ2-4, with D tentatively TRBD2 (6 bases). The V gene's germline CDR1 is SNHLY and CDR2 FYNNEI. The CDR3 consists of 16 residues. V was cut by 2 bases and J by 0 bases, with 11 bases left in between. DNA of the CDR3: TGTGCCAGCAGTGAACGGGGGTTACTAGCCAAAAACATTCAGTACTTC. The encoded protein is CASSERGLLAKNIQYF.

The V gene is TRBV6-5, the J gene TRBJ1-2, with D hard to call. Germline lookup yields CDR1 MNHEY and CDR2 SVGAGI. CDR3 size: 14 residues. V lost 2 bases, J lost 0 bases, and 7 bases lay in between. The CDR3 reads CASSYPDANYGYTF. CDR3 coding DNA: TGTGCCAGCAGTTACCCAGACGCTAACTATGGCTACACCTTC.

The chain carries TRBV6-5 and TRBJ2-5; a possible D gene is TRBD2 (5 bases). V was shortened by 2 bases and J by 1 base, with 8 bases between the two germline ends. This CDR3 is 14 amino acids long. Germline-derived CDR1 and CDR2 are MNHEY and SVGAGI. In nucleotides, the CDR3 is TGTGCCAGCAGTTACACTCGGGGCCAAGAGACCCAGTACTTC. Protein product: CASSYTRGQETQYF.

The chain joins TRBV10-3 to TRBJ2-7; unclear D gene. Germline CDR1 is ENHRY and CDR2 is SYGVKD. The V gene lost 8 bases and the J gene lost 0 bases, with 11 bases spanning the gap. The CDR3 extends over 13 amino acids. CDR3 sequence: CAIDGLSSYEQYV. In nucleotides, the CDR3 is TGTGCCATCGACGGCCTCAGCTCCTACGAGCAGTACGTC.

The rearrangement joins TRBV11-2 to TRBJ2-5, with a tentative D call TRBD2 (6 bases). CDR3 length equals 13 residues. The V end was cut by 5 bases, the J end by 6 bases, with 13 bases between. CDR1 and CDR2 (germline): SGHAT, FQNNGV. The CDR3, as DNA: TGTGCCAGCAGCCTCCGGGAGCGGCAGACCCAGTACTTC. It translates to CASSLRERQTQYF.

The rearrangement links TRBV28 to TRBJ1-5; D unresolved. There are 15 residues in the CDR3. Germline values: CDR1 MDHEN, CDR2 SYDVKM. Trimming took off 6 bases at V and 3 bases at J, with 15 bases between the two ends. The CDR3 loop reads CASSPRVPSNQPQHF. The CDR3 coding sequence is TGTGCCAGCAGCCCTAGGGTACCGTCCAATCAGCCCCAGCATTTT.